This TCR beta chain was profiled in a study of patients and donors after allogeneic stem cell transplantation. The ends were cut back, 4 bases at V and 5 bases at J, with 16 bases in the middle. The CDR3 consists of 15 residues. Germline V CDR1 and CDR2: SGHRS, YFSETQ. This clonotype occurred a few times. TCRdb recomputed calls from the RT-PCR reads with MiXCR, one row per CDR3 protein. In the table there are a few hundred thousand distinct CDR3 sequences, over 12% of which are singletons. The sequencing sample was made of blood, either unsorted or a sorted T cell fraction (not recorded which). The receptor was isolated from a human donor who was either an allogeneic HSCT recipient or a stem cell or donor lymphocyte infusion donor (not recorded which). It is not recorded whose cells these are; they may come from a transplant donor. This chain connects TRBV5-1 to TRBJ2-1; the D gene is possibly TRBD2 (5 bases). The CDR3 DNA reads as TGCGCCAGCAGCCCCACGGTAGGGAGAGACAATGAGCAGTTCTTC. As protein: CASSPTVGRDNEQFF.